These 31 T cell receptor beta chains were all obtained from the same sample, sequenced in a study of long-term antiretroviral therapy in people with HIV. An immunoSEQ assay, version v3.0, was performed at survey level. Profiling relied on immunoSEQ multiplex PCR, and the TCRdb table lists in-frame clones only, not all of them. The data show over 30,000 clones, 79% seen once. Sequencing used unsorted PBMCs, obtained 1.9 years after starting antiretroviral therapy. The receptors here all came from a man aged 18 to 30 with HIV.

The rearrangement links TRBV9 to TRBJ1-6; tentatively, D is TRBD1 (5 bases). The CDR3 has 15 amino acids. The germline gives CDR1 SGDLS, CDR2 YYNGEE. Trimming removed 7 bases from V and 9 bases from J, with 20 bases in between. The CDR3 nucleotides are TGTGCCAGCGGGACCGGGGGTTCAGATGCTTCACCCCTCCACTTT. The encoded protein is CASGTGGSDASPLHF.

This chain uses TRBV28 with TRBJ1-1; 9 bases align to TRBD1. CDR1 MDHEN and CDR2 SYDVKM come from the germline V gene. CDR3 length: 15 amino acids. The junction had 5 bases not matched to a gene; V was cut back by 3 bases and J by 3 bases. The CDR3 here is CASSLYRGRDTEAFF. The CDR3 coding sequence is TGTGCCAGCAGTTTGTACAGGGGGCGCGACACTGAAGCTTTCTTT.

This clone was seen a single time. Written as DNA, the CDR3 is TGTGCCAGCAGCTTAGCGGGGGGGCAAGAGACCCAGTACTTC. Residues: CASSLAGGQETQYF. The rearrangement links TRBV13 to TRBJ2-5, with 8 positions matching TRBD2. Germline V lookup: CDR1 PRHDT, CDR2 FYEKMQ (reference sequence). Trimming took 1 base from V and 2 from J; bases not matched to a gene: 0. The CDR3 length is 14 residues.

The chain is built from TRBV28 and TRBJ1-1; a possible D gene is TRBD1 (5 bases). The V gene's germline CDR1 is MDHEN and CDR2 SYDVKM. This CDR3 has 12 amino acids. V was clipped by 7 bases and J by 11 bases, with 17 bases between them. This chain's CDR3 is CASNGPLRGAFF. The CDR3 DNA sequence: TGTGCCAGCAACGGGCCTCTCCGGGGGGCTTTCTTT.

The V and J genes are TRBV9 and TRBJ2-1; D gene unclear. Germline loops: CDR1 SGDLS, CDR2 YYNGEE. Trimming left V 4 bases short and J 8 bases short, with 16 bases between. The CDR3 totals 14 residues. The CDR3, as DNA: TGTGCCAGCAGCAGAACTTCCCTCGACTATGAGCAGTTCTTC. Its protein is CASSRTSLDYEQFF.

The chain is built from TRBV9 and TRBJ1-2, with 7 nucleotides matching TRBD1. The CDR3 contains 16 residues. The V and J ends lost 0 bases and 6 bases, in that order; junction bases with no gene match: 11. In germline, CDR1 is SGDLS, CDR2 YYNGEE. The CDR3 DNA sequence: TGTGCCAGCAGCGTAGGGGGTAGGGGGCCGAGGGATGGCTACACCTTC. The encoded protein is CASSVGGRGPRDGYTF.

This chain connects TRBV5-4 to TRBJ2-3; TRBD2 agrees at 8 bases. The germline V gene encodes CDR1 SGHNT and CDR2 YYREEE (reference sequence). Trimming took 1 base from V and 2 from J; bases not matched to a gene: 6. This CDR3 region has 16 residues. The CDR3 bases are TGTGCCAGCAGCTTGTTTAGCGGGGACCACACAGATACGCAGTATTTT. Its protein product is CASSLFSGDHTDTQYF.

The V call is TRBV7-3, the J call TRBJ2-1, with D perhaps matching TRBD1 (6 bases). The germline V and J ends were trimmed by 5 bases and 0 bases, with 14 bases remaining between them. Per the germline V gene, CDR1 is SGHTA and CDR2 is FQGTGA. The CDR3 runs to 16 residues. CDR3 sequence (DNA): TGTGCCAGCAGCCCCCAAGGGGGACCCTCCTACAATGAGCAGTTCTTC. Amino acids: CASSPQGGPSYNEQFF. Variable domain in full (rest from reference TRBV7-3 and TRBJ2-1): GAGVSQTPSNKVTEKGKYVELRCDPISGHTALYWYRQSLGQGPEFLIYFQGTGAADDSGLPNDRFFAVRPEGSVSTLKIQRTERGDSAVYLCASSPQGGPSYNEQFFGPGTRLTVL.

V gene TRBV6-5 combines with J gene TRBJ2-3, with 7 bases identical to TRBD1. The CDR3 loop spans 15 amino acids. The V gene end was trimmed by 0 bases and the J gene end by 6 bases; junction bases not matched to a gene: 6. Germline V gives CDR1 MNHEY, CDR2 SVGAGI. CDR3: CASSYSRDSLDTQYF. For the CDR3, the DNA is TGTGCCAGCAGTTACTCGAGGGACAGCCTCGATACGCAGTATTTT.

As DNA, the CDR3 is TGTGCCAGCAGTCCCCTCTTAATATCCGAGACCCAGTACTTC. Encoded protein: CASSPLLISETQYF. The J gene is TRBJ2-5, the V gene TRBV6-1; D gene unclear. The V gene lost 5 bases and the J gene lost 5 bases, with 15 bases spanning the gap. Germline loops: CDR1 MNHNS, CDR2 SASEGT. The CDR3 has 14 amino acids.

The chain has TRBV2 and TRBJ1-4; 10 nucleotides match TRBD1. The CDR3 runs to 14 residues. V gave up 7 bases and J gave up 8 bases; unmatched junction bases: 7. The germline CDR1 and CDR2 sequences are SNHLY and FYNNEI. The CDR3 nucleotides are TGTGCCAGCACGGGAGACAGGGGGCAAGAAAAACTGTTTTTT. Protein: CASTGDRGQEKLFF.

The chain is built from TRBV6-1 and TRBJ1-1, with D maybe TRBD1 (5 bases). The CDR3 consists of 16 residues. The V end was cut by 1 base, the J end by 7 bases, with 19 bases between. Germline CDR1 and CDR2: MNHNS and SASEGT. Written as DNA, the CDR3 is TGTGCCAGCAGTGAAGTCGTGGGGGGAGCCAACTTTGAAGCTTTCTTT. This codes for CASSEVVGGANFEAFF.

The V and J genes are TRBV4-1 and TRBJ1-1; maybe TRBD1 (6 bases). This CDR3 spans 17 amino acids. CDR1 MGHRA and CDR2 YSYEKL come from the germline V gene. V was clipped by 4 bases and J by 2 bases, with 20 bases between them. CDR3 sequence reads: CASSPLLGTGKNTEAFF. The DNA for the CDR3 is TGCGCCAGCAGCCCCCTCCTCGGAACAGGGAAAAACACTGAAGCTTTCTTT.

About this clone itself: The identical CDR3 is also encoded by other nucleotide sequences in the sample. The V call is TRBV18, the J call TRBJ2-3; D gene uncertain. Trimming removed 2 bases at V and 3 bases at J, with 3 bases between. Germline values: CDR1 KGHSH, CDR2 LQKENI. The CDR3 extends over 12 amino acids. In DNA, the CDR3 is TGTGCCAGCTCACCAGGAACAGATACGCAGTATTTT. It translates to CASSPGTDTQYF.

The rearrangement joins TRBV15 to TRBJ2-1; D unclear. V was cut by 0 bases and J by 7 bases, with 10 bases left in between. Germline V gives CDR1 LNHNV, CDR2 YYDKDF (reference sequence). This CDR3 comprises 14 residues. The CDR3 DNA sequence: TGTGCCACCAGCAGAGATCTCGCCAAAAATGAGCAGTTCTTC. This gives the protein CATSRDLAKNEQFF.

This chain connects TRBV11-2 to TRBJ2-3, with 11 bases fitting TRBD2. Trimming cost V 4 bases and J 5 bases; bases outside gene matches: 5. Germline CDR1 and CDR2: SGHAT and FQNNGV. CDR3 length: 15 residues. CDR3 region: CASSYSSGGLDTQYF. Written as DNA, the CDR3 is TGTGCCAGCAGCTATTCTAGCGGGGGGCTAGATACGCAGTATTTT.

The chain uses TRBV11-2 and TRBJ2-7; 10 bases are shared with TRBD1. Losses at the gene ends were 6 bases for V and 3 bases for J; bases not matched to a gene: 5. This CDR3 is built from 14 residues. Germline V gene sequence: CDR1 SGHAT, CDR2 FQNNGV. CDR3 in DNA: TGTGCCAGCAGGACGACAGGGGGCAGCTACGAGCAGTACGTC. Translated: CASRTTGGSYEQYV.

V is TRBV2 and J is TRBJ2-7; D is uncertain. This CDR3 spans 13 amino acids. The ends were cut back, 4 bases at V and 1 base at J, with 8 bases in the middle. Germline CDR1 reads SNHLY; CDR2 reads FYNNEI. CDR3 DNA: TGTGCCAGCAGTGCCCGTATTTCCTACGAGCAGTACTTC. This gives the protein CASSARISYEQYF.

The chain joins TRBV7-9 to TRBJ2-7; D possibly corresponds to TRBD2 (5 bases). V was cut by 6 bases and J by 6 bases, with 12 bases left in between. CDR1 is SEHNR, CDR2 FQNEAQ, per germline (reference sequence). CDR3 length: 12 amino acids. CDR3 residues: CASRHADFEQYF. The CDR3 coding sequence is TGTGCCAGCAGACATGCGGACTTCGAGCAGTACTTC.

This rearrangement joins TRBV6-5 to TRBJ1-2, with 7 nucleotides matching TRBD1. V lost 7 bases and J lost 4; bases outside the gene matches: 9. The CDR3 totals 14 residues. Germline loops: CDR1 MNHEY, CDR2 SVGAGI. Here the CDR3 reads CASTKGAVSYGYTF. The CDR3 DNA is TGTGCCAGCACGAAGGGGGCCGTGAGCTATGGCTACACCTTC.

The chain joins TRBV19 to TRBJ1-1; D uncertain. The V end was cut by 3 bases, the J end by 7 bases, with 12 bases between. The CDR3 consists of 13 residues. Germline values: CDR1 LNHDA, CDR2 SQIVND (reference sequence). The CDR3 region has the DNA TGTGCCAGTAGTATGCCAGGTAGGAATGAAGCTTTCTTT. Protein sequence: CASSMPGRNEAFF.

The sample holds a few counts of this clone. The gene calls are TRBV5-1 and TRBJ1-2; no clear D. The CDR3 has 18 residues. Germline assignment: CDR1 SGHRS and CDR2 YFSETQ. V was cut by 0 bases and J by 0 bases, with 18 bases left in between. The CDR3 nucleotides are TGCGCCAGCAGCTTGGCTTCCGGGGTCACGGGGACTAACTATGGCTACACCTTC. Amino acid sequence: CASSLASGVTGTNYGYTF.

V is TRBV28 and J is TRBJ1-2; D is unclear. V shed 6 bases and J shed 8 bases, with 16 bases lying between them. CDR1 is MDHEN and CDR2 is SYDVKM in the germline V gene. The CDR3 is made up of 13 amino acids. The CDR3 reads CASSLENLRGYTF. In nucleotides, the CDR3 is TGTGCCAGCAGCCTCGAAAACTTAAGAGGCTACACCTTC.

The chain is built from TRBV19 and TRBJ1-2; D might be TRBD1 (5 bases). V was trimmed by 3 bases and J by 7 bases, leaving 12 bases between them. Germline CDR1 and CDR2: LNHDA and SQIVND (reference sequence). The CDR3 extends over 13 amino acids. The CDR3 DNA follows: TGTGCCAGTAGTATGGGCAGGGCCTCTGGCTACACCTTC. This encodes CASSMGRASGYTF.

This chain connects TRBV18 to TRBJ1-4; 7 nucleotides match TRBD1. Per germline, CDR1 KGHSH and CDR2 LQKENI. The CDR3 runs to 14 residues. Trimming cost V 6 bases and J 7 bases; bases outside gene matches: 8. This CDR3 reads CASSPDRVGEKLFF. CDR3 in DNA: TGTGCCAGCTCTCCAGACAGGGTCGGTGAAAAACTGTTTTTT. Full variable domain (outside the CDR3, taken from reference TRBV18 and TRBJ1-4): NAGVMQNPRHLVRRRGQEARLRCSPMKGHSHVYWYRQLPEEGLKFMVYLQKENIIDESGMPKERFSAEFPKEGPSILRIQQVVRGDSAAYFCASSPDRVGEKLFFGSGTQLSVL.

V is TRBV18 and J is TRBJ2-7; the D gene is possibly TRBD1 (6 bases). CDR1 KGHSH and CDR2 LQKENI come from the germline V gene. V lost 4 bases, J lost 3 bases, and 13 bases lay in between. The CDR3 runs to 14 residues. CDR3 sequence (DNA): TGTGCCAGCTCACTGGGGGCGCCCAACTACGAGCAGTACGTC. Residues: CASSLGAPNYEQYV.

This clone has only a few counts. V usage is TRBV10-1 and J usage is TRBJ1-1; tentative D call: TRBD1 (5 bases). The V end lost 6 bases, the J end lost 2 bases, and 13 bases lay between the germline ends. This CDR3 spans 14 amino acids. Germline CDR1 is WNHNN and CDR2 is SYGVQD (reference sequence). The CDR3 spells CASSEHRTNTEAFF. CDR3 DNA sequence: TGCGCCAGCAGCGAGCACAGGACAAACACTGAAGCTTTCTTT.

The rearrangement links TRBV5-4 to TRBJ1-1; D is ambiguous. Deletions cut 4 bases from V and 2 bases from J, with 12 bases between. The CDR3 consists of 14 residues. CDR1 SGHNT and CDR2 YYREEE come from the germline V gene (reference sequence). The CDR3 nucleotides are TGTGCCAGCAGCGAAATCAAGGGAAACACTGAAGCTTTCTTT. This sequence encodes CASSEIKGNTEAFF.

In regard to this clone: One end of the junction is discordant with germline, which a read error may explain. V is TRBV7-7 and J is TRBJ2-7; the D gene could be TRBD1 or TRBD2 (5 bases each). This CDR3 contains 14 residues. The V gene's germline CDR1 is SSHAT and CDR2 FNYEAQ (reference sequence). In nucleotides, the CDR3 is TGCTCTCGGGCTGGAAGGGACCAATCCTACGAGCAGTACTTC. This codes for CSRAGRDQSYEQYF.

The rearrangement links TRBV6-1 to TRBJ1-4; 7 bases are shared with TRBD1. The ends lost 0 bases at V and 4 bases at J; junction bases unmatched: 8. The CDR3 length is 17 residues. Germline CDR1 and CDR2: MNHNS and SASEGT. CDR3 amino acids: CASSEAPTGTDNEKLFF. The CDR3 DNA reads as TGTGCCAGCAGTGAAGCTCCGACCGGGACAGATAATGAAAAACTGTTTTTT.

The chain recombines TRBV5-1 with TRBJ1-3; TRBD1 matches at 9 bases. V shed 4 bases, J shed 8 bases, and the junction held 7 bases outside the gene matches. The V gene's germline CDR1 is SGHRS and CDR2 YFSETQ. There are 14 residues in the CDR3. The DNA of the CDR3 is TGCGCCAGCAGCAGGGGACAGGGTATAGACACCATATATTTT. Translation gives CASSRGQGIDTIYF. The entire variable domain, with the rest obtained from reference TRBV5-1 and TRBJ1-3, is as follows: KAGVTQTPRYLIKTRGQQVTLSCSPISGHRSVSWYQQTPGQGLQFLFEYFSETQRNKGNFPGRFSGRQFSNSRSEMNVSTLELGDSALYLCASSRGQGIDTIYFGEGSWLTVV.